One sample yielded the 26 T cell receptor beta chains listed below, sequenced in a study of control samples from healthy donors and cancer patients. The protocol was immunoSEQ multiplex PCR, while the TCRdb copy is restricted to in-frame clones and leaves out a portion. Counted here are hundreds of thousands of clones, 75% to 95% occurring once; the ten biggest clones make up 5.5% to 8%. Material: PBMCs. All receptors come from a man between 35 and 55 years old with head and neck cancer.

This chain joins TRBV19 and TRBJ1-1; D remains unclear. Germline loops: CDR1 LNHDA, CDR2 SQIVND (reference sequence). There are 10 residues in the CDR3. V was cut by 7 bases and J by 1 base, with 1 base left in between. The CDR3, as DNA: TGTGCCAGTAAGAACACTGAAGCTTTCTTT. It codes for CASKNTEAFF.

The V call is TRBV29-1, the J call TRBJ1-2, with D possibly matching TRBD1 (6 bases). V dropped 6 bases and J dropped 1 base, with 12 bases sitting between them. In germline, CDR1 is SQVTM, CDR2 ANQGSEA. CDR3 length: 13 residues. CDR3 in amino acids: CSVRTASNYGYTF. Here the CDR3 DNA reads TGCAGCGTGAGGACAGCCAGTAACTATGGCTACACCTTC.

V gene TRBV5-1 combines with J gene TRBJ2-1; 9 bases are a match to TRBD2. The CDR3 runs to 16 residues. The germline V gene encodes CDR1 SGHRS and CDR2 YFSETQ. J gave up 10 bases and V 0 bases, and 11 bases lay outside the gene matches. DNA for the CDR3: TGCGCCAGCAGCTTGGTGATGGCGGGAGGGCCTGAGGAGCAGTTCTTC. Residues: CASSLVMAGGPEEQFF.

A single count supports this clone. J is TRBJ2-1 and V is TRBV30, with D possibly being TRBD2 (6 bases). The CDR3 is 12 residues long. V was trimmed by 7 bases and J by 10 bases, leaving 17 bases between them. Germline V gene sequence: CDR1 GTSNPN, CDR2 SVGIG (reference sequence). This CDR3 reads CASRSQAGEQFF. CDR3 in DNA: TGTGCCTCCCGGTCACAGGCGGGGGAGCAGTTCTTC.

The CDR3 coding sequence is TGTGCCATTAAGCGGGAGCCAGGAGATACGCAGTATTTT. It is translated as CAIKREPGDTQYF. The V call is TRBV10-3, the J call TRBJ2-3, with 8 bases identical to TRBD2. The CDR3 extends over 13 amino acids. The junction had 7 bases not matched to a gene; V was cut back by 9 bases and J by 5 bases. CDR1 and CDR2 from the germline V gene are ENHRY and SYGVKD.

The CDR3 DNA sequence: TGTGCCAGCAGGGGAGAACAGGGCCGGGGCTACACCTTC. This sequence encodes CASRGEQGRGYTF. The rearrangement links TRBV2 to TRBJ1-2, with a tentative D call TRBD1 (6 bases). Looked up from germline, CDR1 is SNHLY and CDR2 is FYNNEI. Deletions cut 6 bases from V and 8 bases from J, with 16 bases between. The CDR3 runs 13 residues.

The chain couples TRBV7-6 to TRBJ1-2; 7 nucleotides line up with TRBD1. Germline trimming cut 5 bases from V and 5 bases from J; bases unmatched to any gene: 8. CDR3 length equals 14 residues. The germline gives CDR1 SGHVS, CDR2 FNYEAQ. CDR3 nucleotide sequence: TGTGCCAGCAGCATGGGACAGCAGAATTATGGCTACACCTTC. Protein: CASSMGQQNYGYTF.

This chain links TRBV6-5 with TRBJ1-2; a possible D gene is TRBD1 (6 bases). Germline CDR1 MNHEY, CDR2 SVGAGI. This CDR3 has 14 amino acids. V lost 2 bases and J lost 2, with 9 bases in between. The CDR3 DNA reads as TGTGCCAGCAGTTACCGGGACAACAACTATGGCTACACCTTC. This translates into CASSYRDNNYGYTF.

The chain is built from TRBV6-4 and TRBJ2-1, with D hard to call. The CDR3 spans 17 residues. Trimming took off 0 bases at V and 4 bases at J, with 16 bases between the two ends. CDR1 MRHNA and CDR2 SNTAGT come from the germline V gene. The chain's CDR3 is CASSDSPATPSYNEQFF. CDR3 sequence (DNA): TGTGCCAGCAGTGACTCCCCGGCTACCCCCTCTTACAATGAGCAGTTCTTC.

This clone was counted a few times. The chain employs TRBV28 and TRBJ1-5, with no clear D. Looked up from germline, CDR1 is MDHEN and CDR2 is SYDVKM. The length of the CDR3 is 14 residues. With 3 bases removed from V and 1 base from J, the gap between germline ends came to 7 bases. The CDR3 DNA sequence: TGTGCCAGCAGTTTTAGATGGAGCAATCAGCCCCAGCATTTT. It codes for CASSFRWSNQPQHF.

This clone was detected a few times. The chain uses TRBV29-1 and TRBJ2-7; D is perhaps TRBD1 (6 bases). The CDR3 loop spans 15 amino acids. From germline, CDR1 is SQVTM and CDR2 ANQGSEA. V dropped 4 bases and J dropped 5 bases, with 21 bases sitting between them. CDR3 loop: CSVAVRQARADEQYF. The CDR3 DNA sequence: TGCAGCGTTGCAGTGAGACAGGCCAGGGCCGACGAGCAGTACTTC.

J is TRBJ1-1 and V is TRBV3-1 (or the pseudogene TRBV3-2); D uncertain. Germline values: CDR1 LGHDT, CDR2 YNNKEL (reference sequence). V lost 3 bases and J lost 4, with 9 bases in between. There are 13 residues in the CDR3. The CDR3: CASSHESVTEAFF. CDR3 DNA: TGTGCCAGCAGCCACGAGTCCGTCACTGAAGCTTTCTTT.

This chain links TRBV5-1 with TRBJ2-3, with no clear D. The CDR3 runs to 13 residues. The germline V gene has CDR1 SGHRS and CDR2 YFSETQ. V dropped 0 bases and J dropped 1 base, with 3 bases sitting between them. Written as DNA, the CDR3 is TGCGCCAGCAGCTTGGTAGGCACAGATACGCAGTATTTT. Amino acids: CASSLVGTDTQYF.

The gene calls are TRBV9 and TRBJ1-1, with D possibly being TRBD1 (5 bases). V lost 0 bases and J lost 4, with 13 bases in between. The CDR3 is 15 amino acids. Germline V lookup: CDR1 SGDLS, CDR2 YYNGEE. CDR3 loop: CASSVDPGPSTEAFF. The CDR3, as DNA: TGTGCCAGCAGCGTAGACCCGGGGCCATCCACTGAAGCTTTCTTT.

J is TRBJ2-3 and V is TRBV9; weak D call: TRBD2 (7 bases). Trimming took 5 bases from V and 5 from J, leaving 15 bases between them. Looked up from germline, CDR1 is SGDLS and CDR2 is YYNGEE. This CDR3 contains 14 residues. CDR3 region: CASSEGGRGDTQYF. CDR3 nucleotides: TGTGCCAGCAGTGAGGGGGGGCGCGGAGATACGCAGTATTTT.

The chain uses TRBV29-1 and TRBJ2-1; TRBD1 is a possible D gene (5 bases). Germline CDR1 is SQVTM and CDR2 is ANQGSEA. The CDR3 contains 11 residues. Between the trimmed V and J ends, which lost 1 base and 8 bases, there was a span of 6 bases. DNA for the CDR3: TGCAGCGTTGAAGCAGGGTATGAGCAGTTCTTC. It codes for CSVEAGYEQFF.

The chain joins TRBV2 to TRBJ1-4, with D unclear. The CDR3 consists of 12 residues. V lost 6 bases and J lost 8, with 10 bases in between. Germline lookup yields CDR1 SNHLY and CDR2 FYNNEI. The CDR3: CASRAGSEKLFF. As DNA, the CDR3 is TGTGCCAGCAGAGCGGGAAGCGAAAAACTGTTTTTT.

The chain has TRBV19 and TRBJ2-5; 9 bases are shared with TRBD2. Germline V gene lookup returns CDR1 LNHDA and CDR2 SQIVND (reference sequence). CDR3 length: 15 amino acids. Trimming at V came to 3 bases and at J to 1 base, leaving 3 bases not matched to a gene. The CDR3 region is CASSIGGRAQETQYF. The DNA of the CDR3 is TGTGCCAGTAGTATCGGCGGGAGGGCCCAAGAGACCCAGTACTTC.

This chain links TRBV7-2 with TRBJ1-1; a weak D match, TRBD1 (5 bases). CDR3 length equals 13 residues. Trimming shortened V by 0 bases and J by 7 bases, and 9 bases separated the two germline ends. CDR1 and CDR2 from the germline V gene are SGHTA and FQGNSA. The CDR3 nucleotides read TGTGCCAGCAGCTTAGCGGTCGGGGGTGAAGCTTTCTTT. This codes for CASSLAVGGEAFF.

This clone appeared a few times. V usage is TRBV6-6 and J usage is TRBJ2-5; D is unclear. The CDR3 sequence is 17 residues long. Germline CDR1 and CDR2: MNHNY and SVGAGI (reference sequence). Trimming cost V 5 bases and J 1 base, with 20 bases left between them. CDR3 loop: CASSPFGARWGQETQYF. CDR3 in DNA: TGTGCCAGCAGTCCTTTCGGTGCCAGGTGGGGCCAAGAGACCCAGTACTTC.

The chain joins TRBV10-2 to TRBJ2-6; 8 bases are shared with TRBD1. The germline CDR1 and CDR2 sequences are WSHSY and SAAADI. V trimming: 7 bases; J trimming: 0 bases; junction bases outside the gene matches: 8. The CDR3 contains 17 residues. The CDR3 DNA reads TGCGCCAGCACGGGGCAGGGGGCCTCCTCTGGGGCCAACGTCCTGACTTTC. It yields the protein CASTGQGASSGANVLTF.

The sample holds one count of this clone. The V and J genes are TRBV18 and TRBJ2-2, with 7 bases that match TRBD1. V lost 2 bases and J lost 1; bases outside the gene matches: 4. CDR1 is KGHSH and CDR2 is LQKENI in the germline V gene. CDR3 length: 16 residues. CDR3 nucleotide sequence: TGTGCCAGCTCACCAAACCGGGACAGGAACACCGGGGAGCTGTTTTTT. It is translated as CASSPNRDRNTGELFF. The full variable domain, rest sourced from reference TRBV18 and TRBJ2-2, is NAGVMQNPRHLVRRRGQEARLRCSPMKGHSHVYWYRQLPEEGLKFMVYLQKENIIDESGMPKERFSAEFPKEGPSILRIQQVVRGDSAAYFCASSPNRDRNTGELFFGEGSRLTVL.

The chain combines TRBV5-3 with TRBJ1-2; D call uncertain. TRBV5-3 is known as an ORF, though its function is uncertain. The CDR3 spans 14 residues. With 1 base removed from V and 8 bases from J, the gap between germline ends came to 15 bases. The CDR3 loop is CARSLMGGMGGYTF. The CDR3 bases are TGTGCCAGAAGCTTGATGGGAGGGATGGGGGGCTACACCTTC.

The CDR3 bases are TGTGCCTTTGGGGGACCATCCACAGATACGCAGTATTTT. It encodes CAFGGPSTDTQYF. This chain uses TRBV7-2 with TRBJ2-3; possibly TRBD1 or TRBD2 for D (5 bases each). CDR3 length: 13 residues. Germline CDR1 SGHTA, CDR2 FQGNSA. The V gene lost 11 bases and the J gene lost 2 bases, with 14 bases spanning the gap.

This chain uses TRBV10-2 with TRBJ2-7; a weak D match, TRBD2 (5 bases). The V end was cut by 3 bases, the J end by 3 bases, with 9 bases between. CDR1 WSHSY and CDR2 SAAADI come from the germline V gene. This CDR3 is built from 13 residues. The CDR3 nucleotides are TGCGCCAGCAGTGATGACGGAGGCTACGAGCAGTACTTC. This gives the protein CASSDDGGYEQYF.

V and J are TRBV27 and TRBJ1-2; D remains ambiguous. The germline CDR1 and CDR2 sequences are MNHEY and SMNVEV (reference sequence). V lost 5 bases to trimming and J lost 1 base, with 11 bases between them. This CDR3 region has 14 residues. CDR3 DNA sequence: TGTGCCAGCAGTCCGTCGTTATTTAACTATGGCTACACCTTC. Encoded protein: CASSPSLFNYGYTF.